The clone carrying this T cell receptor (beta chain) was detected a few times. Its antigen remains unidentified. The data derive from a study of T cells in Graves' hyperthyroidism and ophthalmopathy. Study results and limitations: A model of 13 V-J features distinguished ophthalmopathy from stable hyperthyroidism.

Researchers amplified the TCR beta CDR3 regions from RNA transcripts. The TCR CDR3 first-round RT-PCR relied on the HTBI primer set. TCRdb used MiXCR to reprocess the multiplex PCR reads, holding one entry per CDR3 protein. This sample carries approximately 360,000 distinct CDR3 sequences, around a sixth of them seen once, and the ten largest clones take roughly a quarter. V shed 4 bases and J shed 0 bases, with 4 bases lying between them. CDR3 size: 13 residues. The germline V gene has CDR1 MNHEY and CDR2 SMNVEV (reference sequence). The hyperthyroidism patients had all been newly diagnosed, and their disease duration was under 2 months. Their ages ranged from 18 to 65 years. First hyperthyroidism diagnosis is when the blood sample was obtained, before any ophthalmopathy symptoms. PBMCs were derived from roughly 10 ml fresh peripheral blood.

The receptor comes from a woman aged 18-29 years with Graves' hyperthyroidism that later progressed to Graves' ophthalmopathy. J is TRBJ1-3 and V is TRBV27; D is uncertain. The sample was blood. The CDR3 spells CASSWDSGNTIYF. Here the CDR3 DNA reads TGTGCCAGCAGTTGGGACTCTGGAAACACCATATATTTT.